The 22 T cell receptor beta chains in this list originate from one sample, sequenced in a study of blood T cell repertoires in COVID-19. Profiled with immunoSEQ multiplex PCR; TCRdb holds only in-frame clones, not every one. The sample includes roughly 390,000 clones, roughly 85% of them seen just once. The sample was peripheral blood. These receptors all come from a woman younger than 35 with acute or convalescent COVID-19.

Only one count was recorded for this clone. The chain has TRBV3-1 (or the pseudogene TRBV3-2) and TRBJ1-6; D unclear. Trimming removed 4 bases at V and 7 bases at J, with 5 bases between. Germline-derived CDR1 and CDR2 are LGHDT and YNNKEL (reference sequence). This CDR3 is built from 12 residues. DNA of the CDR3: TGTGCCAGCAGCCCCTTCAATTCACCCCTCCACTTT. Translated, it gives CASSPFNSPLHF.

The V call is TRBV5-6, the J call TRBJ2-5; D might be TRBD2 (6 bases). The CDR3 totals 12 residues. Trimming took 3 bases from V and 5 from J, leaving 8 bases between them. Germline V CDR1 and CDR2: SGHDT, YYEEEE. The CDR3 DNA follows: TGTGCCAGCAGCTCCGCGGGGGAGACCCAGTACTTC. Encoded protein: CASSSAGETQYF.

J is TRBJ2-5 and V is TRBV24-1; D possibly corresponds to TRBD1 (5 bases). The V and J ends lost 3 bases and 2 bases respectively, with 9 bases between them. The CDR3 spans 14 residues. Germline-derived CDR1 and CDR2 are KGHDR and SFDVKD. Written as DNA, the CDR3 is TGTGCCACCAGTGATAGAACAGGACAAGAGACCCAGTACTTC. Translation: CATSDRTGQETQYF.

The V call is TRBV6-2 or TRBV6-3, the J call TRBJ1-1; D is ambiguous. V was cut by 2 bases and J by 4 bases, with 11 bases left in between. This CDR3 contains 14 residues. CDR1 and CDR2 (germline): MNHEY, SVGEGT. The CDR3 nucleotides read TGTGCCAGCAGTTACACGCAGGTGGGCACTGAAGCTTTCTTT. Translation: CASSYTQVGTEAFF.

V usage is TRBV6-1 and J usage is TRBJ2-1; 7 nucleotides align to TRBD2. Germline CDR1 and CDR2: MNHNS and SASEGT. The CDR3 has 15 residues. Trimming cost V 2 bases and J 6 bases; bases outside gene matches: 7. The CDR3 loop reads CASSERPSGANEQFF. The CDR3 coding sequence is TGTGCCAGCAGTGAAAGGCCGAGCGGGGCCAATGAGCAGTTCTTC.

The rearrangement links TRBV12-5 to TRBJ2-1; TRBD1 matches at 9 bases. The J segment lost 4 bases and the V segment lost 3 bases, leaving 1 base of the junction unmatched. CDR3 size: 14 residues. CDR1 and CDR2 (germline): LGHNT, FRNRAP. CDR3 protein: CASGLQGAYNEQFF. DNA of the CDR3: TGTGCTAGTGGTTTACAGGGGGCGTACAATGAGCAGTTCTTC.

This clone was seen more than once but under ten times. J is TRBJ1-1 and V is TRBV6-2 or TRBV6-3; the D gene is possibly TRBD1 (5 bases). The CDR3 has 14 residues. Deletions cut 4 bases from V and 9 bases from J, with 18 bases between. The V gene's germline CDR1 is MNHEY and CDR2 SVGEGT. CDR3 sequence (DNA): TGTGCCAGCAGTTTCAGGGAGGCTAGGCCGCAAGCTTTCTTT. Its protein is CASSFREARPQAFF.

The CDR3 coding sequence is TGTGCCAGCAGCGTCCCTGAACAGGGCATTTATGGCTACACCTTC. Translation gives CASSVPEQGIYGYTF. The V call is TRBV9, the J call TRBJ1-2, with TRBD1 as a possible D gene (6 bases). The CDR3 contains 15 residues. The V gene's germline CDR1 is SGDLS and CDR2 YYNGEE. The V gene lost 2 bases and the J gene lost 5 bases, with 16 bases spanning the gap.

The sample holds a few counts of this clone. This sequence joins TRBV30 and TRBJ1-6, with D maybe TRBD1 (5 bases). The CDR3 contains 18 residues. The V end lost 2 bases, the J end lost 1 base, and 18 bases lay between the germline ends. Looked up from germline, CDR1 is GTSNPN and CDR2 is SVGIG (reference sequence). DNA for the CDR3: TGTGCCTGGAGTAAAAGTAGGACAAGTCGATCCTATAATTCACCCCTCCACTTT. Residues: CAWSKSRTSRSYNSPLHF.

This chain joins TRBV5-1 and TRBJ2-3, with TRBD1 matching 7 bases. Per the germline V gene, CDR1 is SGHRS and CDR2 is YFSETQ. V dropped 1 base and J dropped 4; count of bases not matched to a gene: 0. CDR3 size: 13 residues. This CDR3 reads CASSLQGADTQYF. The CDR3 DNA reads as TGCGCCAGCAGCTTGCAGGGGGCAGATACGCAGTATTTT.

The chain links TRBV7-2 to TRBJ1-5; no definite D call. The CDR3 sequence is 15 residues long. Germline V gene sequence: CDR1 SGHTA, CDR2 FQGNSA. Trimming removed 1 base from V and 0 bases from J, with 7 bases in between. This chain's CDR3 is CASSLDVLSNQPQHF. The DNA of the CDR3 is TGTGCCAGCAGCTTAGATGTACTTAGCAATCAGCCCCAGCATTTT.

This chain uses TRBV24-1 with TRBJ2-2, with 7 bases lining up with TRBD2. V was pared by 0 bases and J by 6 bases, with 6 bases of the junction left unmatched. The CDR3 contains 16 residues. Per the germline V gene, CDR1 is KGHDR and CDR2 is SFDVKD. This CDR3 reads CATSDLRTSTSGELFF. CDR3 coding DNA: TGTGCCACCAGTGATTTGCGGACTAGTACCTCCGGGGAGCTGTTTTTT.

V usage is TRBV27 and J usage is TRBJ2-2; D gene uncertain. This CDR3 is 12 amino acids long. Germline lookup yields CDR1 MNHEY and CDR2 SMNVEV (reference sequence). V lost 6 bases, J lost 2 bases, and 4 bases lay in between. In nucleotides, the CDR3 is TGTGCCAGCAGAATAAACACCGGGGAGCTGTTTTTT. Its translation is CASRINTGELFF.

The J gene is TRBJ2-3, the V gene TRBV6-2 or TRBV6-3; D is unresolved. The CDR3 length is 12 residues. V was shortened by 4 bases and J by 3 bases, with 5 bases between the two germline ends. Germline V gives CDR1 MNHEY, CDR2 SVGEGT. The CDR3 bases are TGTGCCAGCAGTTCGGTTACAGATACGCAGTATTTT. It encodes CASSSVTDTQYF.

The rearrangement uses TRBV4-1 and TRBJ2-5; no definite D call. The CDR3 spans 13 residues. V was clipped by 4 bases and J by 4 bases, with 10 bases between them. Germline V CDR1 and CDR2: MGHRA, YSYEKL. In DNA, the CDR3 is TGCGCCAGCAGCCTTGCCGCGAGAGAGACCCAGTACTTC. Protein product: CASSLAARETQYF.

The chain couples TRBV19 to TRBJ2-7; D perhaps matches TRBD1 (6 bases). Trimming shortened V by 6 bases and J by 1 base, and 13 bases separated the two germline ends. This CDR3 contains 14 residues. Germline CDR1 and CDR2: LNHDA and SQIVND (reference sequence). The CDR3 DNA reads TGTGCCAGTAGCGAACAGGGTGGTTCCTACGAGCAGTACTTC. Its translation: CASSEQGGSYEQYF.

The chain combines TRBV9 with TRBJ2-7, with D tentatively TRBD1 (6 bases). CDR3 length: 15 amino acids. The ends were cut back, 3 bases at V and 0 bases at J, with 13 bases in the middle. Per the germline V gene, CDR1 is SGDLS and CDR2 is YYNGEE. This CDR3 reads CASSGNRANSYEQYF. In DNA, the CDR3 is TGTGCCAGCAGCGGAAACAGGGCGAACTCCTACGAGCAGTACTTC.

The rearrangement uses TRBV9 and TRBJ1-6; D is possibly TRBD1 (5 bases). Germline V lookup: CDR1 SGDLS, CDR2 YYNGEE. V lost 4 bases and J 7 bases, leaving 15 bases between the germline ends. CDR3 length: 15 residues. CDR3: CASSPEGWRNSPLHF. The CDR3 nucleotides are TGTGCCAGCAGCCCGGAGGGGTGGAGAAATTCACCCCTCCACTTT.

The gene calls are TRBV2 and TRBJ1-2; 9 nucleotides match TRBD1. V lost 0 bases to trimming and J lost 8 bases; unmatched junction nucleotides: 10. The CDR3 runs to 16 residues. Germline assignment: CDR1 SNHLY and CDR2 FYNNEI. CDR3 sequence reads: CASSEAQYRGPGGYTF. The DNA for the CDR3 is TGTGCCAGCAGTGAAGCGCAATACAGGGGGCCGGGCGGCTACACCTTC.

The genes are TRBV5-1 and TRBJ1-1; 8 positions match TRBD1. The CDR3 totals 15 residues. J was trimmed by 1 base and V by 5 bases; bases with no gene match: 7. CDR1 is SGHRS and CDR2 is YFSETQ in the germline V gene. The CDR3 reads CASREQGVKNTEAFF. DNA for the CDR3: TGCGCCAGCAGAGAACAGGGGGTAAAGAACACTGAAGCTTTCTTT. The variable domain in full, with the rest retrieved from reference TRBV5-1 and TRBJ1-1, is KAGVTQTPRYLIKTRGQQVTLSCSPISGHRSVSWYQQTPGQGLQFLFEYFSETQRNKGNFPGRFSGRQFSNSRSEMNVSTLELGDSALYLCASREQGVKNTEAFFGQGTRLTVV.

This chain connects TRBV6-1 to TRBJ1-2; D gene unclear. The germline V gene has CDR1 MNHNS and CDR2 SASEGT. This CDR3 comprises 14 residues. Trimming pared 1 base from V and 1 base from J, leaving 7 bases between. CDR3: CASSEERGNYGYTF. The CDR3 DNA reads TGTGCCAGCAGTGAAGAGCGAGGTAACTATGGCTACACCTTC.

The chain combines TRBV19 with TRBJ1-3, with D possibly matching TRBD1 (5 bases). The germline gives CDR1 LNHDA, CDR2 SQIVND (reference sequence). CDR3 length equals 18 residues. Trimming cost V 9 bases and J 0 bases, with 24 bases left between them. The CDR3 nucleotides read TGTGCCAGCGGGAAGTCCCGTGGGACGGGACTCTCTGGAAACACCATATATTTT. It yields the protein CASGKSRGTGLSGNTIYF.